Detailed here is one T cell receptor (beta chain). Its specificity is not known. The source of the sample is a study of shared clonotypes between healthy human individuals. General study findings and limits: Sequencing depth was a factor that was expected to affect clonotype sharing among donors. Incomplete sequencing of sorted subsets was indicated by rarefaction despite large depth.

Per the study methods: With immunoSEQ giving junction-only sequences and no quality scores, filtering differed. Some clones are missing from TCRdb's copy, which holds only in-frame ones; the method was immunoSEQ multiplex PCR. V and J calls and clone size are those listed in that table; D and trimming were worked out from the DNA. The sample has 170,000 or so clones, around 63% seen once. There were no recent acute infections or vaccinations among the donors, who were healthy HIV-negative adults. V lost 6 bases to trimming and J lost 6 bases, with 6 bases between them. The CDR3 extends over 11 amino acids. Germline V gives CDR1 SNHLY, CDR2 FYNNEI.

The clonotype originates from a man aged 25-40 years in good health. The J gene is TRBJ2-1, the V gene TRBV2; D gene unclear. The sequenced sample consisted of memory CD4+ T cells sorted from blood. Subset given: CD45RA-negative fraction. CDR3 region: CASRYSNEQFF. CDR3 sequence (DNA): TGTGCCAGCAGATACAGCAATGAGCAGTTCTTC.